This TCR beta chain was retrieved from a study of blood T cell repertoires in COVID-19. For the study at large: Sample material is recorded as cDNA or gDNA derived from T cells, B-cell-depleted T cells, or PBMCs.

V was shortened by 6 bases and J by 0 bases, with 11 bases between the two germline ends. The CDR3 is made up of 15 amino acids. Germline CDR1 MNHEY, CDR2 SVGAGI. In the source study's methods: Estimation of nucleated cell counts relied on the amplification of reference gene primers. Repertoires were generated with immunoSEQ multiplex PCR, while TCRdb's copy carries only in-frame clones and drops some. V and J calls and clone size come straight from that table; D and trimming were deduced from the DNA. The table lists 84,000 or so clones, 60% to 80% of them singletons, with about a tenth in the top ten.

The TCR comes from a human donor in a cohort sampled during active COVID-19. Sequenced material: peripheral blood. V gene TRBV6-5 combines with J gene TRBJ1-4, with unresolved D. The CDR3 nucleotides read TGTGCCAGCAGAGCCTTTCGCGCAACTAATGAAAAACTGTTTTTT. Its translation: CASRAFRATNEKLFF.